This TCR beta chain is drawn from a study of CD8 T cells in ankylosing spondylitis. General study points: Enrichment of disease-linked clones was reportedly significant in matched ankylosing spondylitis synovial fluid.

Germline CDR1 is KGHSH and CDR2 is LQKENI. The CDR3 is 14 residues long. Between the trimmed V and J ends, which lost 2 bases and 1 base, there was a span of 8 bases. As regards this clonotype: The antigen is unknown.

5'-RACE, quantitative and with molecular barcodes, yielded the TCR beta libraries. TCRdb passed the 5' RACE reads through MiXCR, listing each CDR3 protein once. The table has around 320,000 distinct CDR3 sequences, under 25% seen once. The chain recombines TRBV18 with TRBJ1-1; D remains unclear. The sequenced sample was blood, either unsorted or a sorted T cell fraction (not recorded which). The sequence came from a female donor with ankylosing spondylitis or in good health (not recorded which). Written as DNA, the CDR3 is TGTGCCAGCTCACCAGTACAGCAGAACACTGAAGCTTTCTTT. This sequence encodes CASSPVQQNTEAFF.